The 19 T cell receptor beta chains presented below share a single source sample, sequenced in a study of cytomegalovirus exposure and HLA in healthy donors. Use of 60 Vbeta and 13 Jbeta primers characterized the PCR. Sequenced by immunoSEQ multiplex PCR; TCRdb stores in-frame clones only, minus some. The repertoire consists of over 150,000 clones, with 80% to 90% occurring once and the leading ten covering about 7.7%. The sequencing sample was made of PBMCs. These receptor sequences come from a woman aged 30 to 39 in good health and CMV-seropositive.

The chain combines TRBV5-1 with TRBJ2-1; 7 bases map to TRBD2. In germline, CDR1 is SGHRS, CDR2 YFSETQ. CDR3 length equals 15 residues. V was clipped by 4 bases and J by 7 bases; unmatched bases: 11. CDR3 residues: CASSGGDPNENEQFF. The CDR3 bases are TGCGCCAGCAGCGGGGGGGACCCGAACGAGAATGAGCAGTTCTTC. The entire variable domain, with the rest obtained from reference TRBV5-1 and TRBJ2-1, is as follows: KAGVTQTPRYLIKTRGQQVTLSCSPISGHRSVSWYQQTPGQGLQFLFEYFSETQRNKGNFPGRFSGRQFSNSRSEMNVSTLELGDSALYLCASSGGDPNENEQFFGPGTRLTVL.

The rearrangement joins TRBV13 to TRBJ2-7, with D perhaps TRBD2 (7 bases). CDR1 and CDR2 (germline): PRHDT, FYEKMQ (reference sequence). This CDR3 spans 14 amino acids. Trimming shortened V by 5 bases and J by 4 bases, and 15 bases separated the two germline ends. The CDR3 DNA is TGTGCCAGCAGCCAGGGCAGGGGAGGGTACGAGCAGTACTTC. It translates to CASSQGRGGYEQYF.

The gene calls are TRBV10-1 and TRBJ1-5; 9 nucleotides line up with TRBD1. The CDR3 loop spans 18 amino acids. The ends lost 4 bases at V and 1 base at J; junction bases unmatched: 11. Germline-derived CDR1 and CDR2 are WNHNN and SYGVQD (reference sequence). CDR3 sequence: CASSGSGQGCKSNQPQHF. DNA of the CDR3: TGCGCCAGCAGTGGTTCGGGACAGGGTTGTAAGAGCAATCAGCCCCAGCATTTT.

The gene calls are TRBV28 and TRBJ2-5; possible D gene TRBD2, 5 bases. Germline loops: CDR1 MDHEN, CDR2 SYDVKM. The CDR3 is 15 residues long. V lost 6 bases, J lost 2 bases, and 16 bases lay in between. Here the CDR3 DNA reads TGTGCCAGCAGGCTAGGGAGCCCCCTTCAAGAGACCCAGTACTTC. As protein: CASRLGSPLQETQYF. Combining the CDR3 with reference TRBV28 and TRBJ2-5 gives the whole variable domain DVKVTQSSRYLVKRTGEKVFLECVQDMDHENMFWYRQDPGLGLRLIYFSYDVKMKEKGDIPEGYSVSREKKERFSLILESASTNQTSMYLCASRLGSPLQETQYFGPGTRLLVL.

The chain recombines TRBV4-3 with TRBJ2-7, with 15 bases matching TRBD2. The J call may be wrong; the DNA end is better matched by TRBJ2-1. In germline, CDR1 is LGHNA, CDR2 YSLEER. The CDR3 loop spans 18 amino acids. CDR3 amino acids: CASSPGLAGGPGYNEQFF. CDR3 bases: TGCGCCAGCAGCCCAGGACTAGCGGGGGGGCCGGGGTACAATGAGCAGTTCTTC.

The genes are TRBV4-1 and TRBJ1-1; 8 nucleotides align to TRBD1. The ends lost 1 base at V and 2 bases at J; junction bases unmatched: 3. The germline gives CDR1 MGHRA, CDR2 YSYEKL. This CDR3 spans 15 amino acids. In DNA, the CDR3 is TGCGCCAGCAGCCAAGGGGACAGGAGTAACACTGAAGCTTTCTTT. Encoded protein: CASSQGDRSNTEAFF.

The chain couples TRBV4-3 to TRBJ2-7; 11 bases line up with TRBD1. J lost 3 bases, V lost 6 bases, and 4 bases had no gene match. The CDR3 is made up of 14 amino acids. Germline CDR1 reads LGHNA; CDR2 reads YSLEER. The CDR3 here is CASRPGQGGYEQYF. Written as DNA, the CDR3 is TGCGCCAGCAGGCCGGGACAGGGGGGCTACGAGCAGTACTTC.

This clone is medium-sized (0.01 to 0.1%) in the sample. V and J are TRBV18 and TRBJ1-2; 8 nucleotides match TRBD1. J was trimmed by 5 bases and V by 2 bases; bases with no gene match: 7. Germline CDR1 is KGHSH and CDR2 is LQKENI. The CDR3 extends over 15 amino acids. Here the CDR3 DNA reads TGTGCCAGCTCACCAGACAGGGGCTTCAAGTATGGCTACACCTTC. Translation: CASSPDRGFKYGYTF.

V is TRBV5-1 and J is TRBJ2-7; a weak D match, TRBD1 (6 bases). V lost 6 bases to trimming and J lost 3 bases, with 16 bases between them. Germline V lookup: CDR1 SGHRS, CDR2 YFSETQ. The CDR3 spans 14 residues. The CDR3, as DNA: TGCGCCAGCAAGTCCAGGGACATTGGCTACGAGCAGTACTTC. It is translated as CASKSRDIGYEQYF.

The rearrangement joins TRBV6-5 to TRBJ1-5; tentative D call: TRBD1 (5 bases). Trimming cost V 2 bases and J 5 bases, with 10 bases left between them. Germline CDR1 and CDR2: MNHEY and SVGAGI. The CDR3 spans 14 residues. The CDR3 reads CASSYVQGHQPQHF. In DNA, the CDR3 is TGTGCCAGCAGTTACGTGCAGGGCCATCAGCCCCAGCATTTT.

V gene TRBV5-1 combines with J gene TRBJ2-1, with a tentative D call TRBD1 (6 bases). V was shortened by 7 bases and J by 8 bases, with 7 bases between the two germline ends. CDR1 is SGHRS and CDR2 is YFSETQ in the germline V gene. The CDR3 length is 10 residues. The CDR3 sequence is CASSGDEQFF. The DNA of the CDR3 is TGCGCCAGCTCAGGGGATGAGCAGTTCTTC.

This chain joins TRBV7-2 and TRBJ1-2, with a tentative D call TRBD1 (6 bases). The CDR3 consists of 16 residues. Per germline, CDR1 SGHTA and CDR2 FQGNSA. V dropped 3 bases and J dropped 3 bases, with 17 bases sitting between them. The DNA of the CDR3 is TGTGCCAGCAGCTTTTCAAACAGGGTTGCCGACTATGGCTACACCTTC. This codes for CASSFSNRVADYGYTF.

The genes are TRBV5-1 and TRBJ1-2, with 7 positions matching TRBD1. This CDR3 spans 13 amino acids. Germline CDR1 and CDR2: SGHRS and YFSETQ. After removal of 4 bases from V and 2 bases from J, the junction contained 2 bases not matched to a gene. CDR3 amino acids: CASSPGQNYGYTF. Here the CDR3 DNA reads TGCGCCAGCAGCCCGGGACAGAACTATGGCTACACCTTC.

J is TRBJ2-5 and V is TRBV27; 15 positions agree with TRBD2. The CDR3 is 17 amino acids. CDR1 is MNHEY, CDR2 SMNVEV, per germline (reference sequence). The ends lost 1 base at V and 5 bases at J; junction bases unmatched: 5. DNA of the CDR3: TGTGCCAGCAGTTTATGGGGGACTAGCGGGGGGCCGGAGACCCAGTACTTC. Protein product: CASSLWGTSGGPETQYF.

Concerning this clone: The sample holds other DNA sequences that translate to the same CDR3. This rearrangement joins TRBV4-2 to TRBJ2-1, with D maybe TRBD2 (7 bases). V shed 1 base and J shed 7 bases, with 17 bases lying between them. The CDR3 length is 16 residues. Germline CDR1 and CDR2: LGHNA and YNFKEQ. The CDR3 spells CASSQVGRGAGNEQFF. The CDR3 DNA sequence: TGTGCCAGCAGCCAAGTGGGTCGGGGGGCCGGGAATGAGCAGTTCTTC.

The chain combines TRBV5-5 with TRBJ2-1; 7 nucleotides align to TRBD2. V shed 4 bases, J shed 7 bases, and the junction held 8 bases outside the gene matches. This CDR3 contains 14 residues. Germline lookup yields CDR1 SGHKS and CDR2 YYEKEE (reference sequence). CDR3 in DNA: TGTGCCAGCAGCCAAAGCGGGACTCGGAATGAGCAGTTCTTC. As protein: CASSQSGTRNEQFF.

This chain uses TRBV7-9 with TRBJ1-3; weak D call: TRBD1 (5 bases). V was pared by 3 bases and J by 7 bases, with 10 bases between. The CDR3 has 13 residues. Per germline, CDR1 SEHNR and CDR2 FQNEAQ (reference sequence). The CDR3 is CASSFQGWNTIYF. The CDR3 nucleotides are TGTGCCAGCAGCTTTCAGGGCTGGAACACCATATATTTT.

This rearrangement joins TRBV2 to TRBJ1-4; 8 bases match TRBD1. This CDR3 region has 14 residues. CDR1 is SNHLY and CDR2 is FYNNEI in the germline V gene. J was trimmed by 8 bases and V by 3 bases; bases with no gene match: 5. Here the CDR3 DNA reads TGTGCCAGCAGTGATTTACAGGGGGGAGAAAAACTGTTTTTT. Translation gives CASSDLQGGEKLFF.

The rearrangement uses TRBV7-9 and TRBJ1-4; TRBD1 aligns across 9 bases. CDR1 SEHNR and CDR2 FQNEAQ come from the germline V gene (reference sequence). V shed 3 bases, J shed 5 bases, and the junction held 7 bases outside the gene matches. This CDR3 comprises 16 residues. The CDR3 nucleotides read TGTGCCAGCAGCTTGGCGGACAGGGGACTAAATGAAAAACTGTTTTTT. It encodes CASSLADRGLNEKLFF.